Here is one T cell receptor (beta chain) with its context. What it recognizes is unknown. This CDR3 comprises 12 residues. The V end lost 7 bases, the J end lost 2 bases, and 9 bases lay between the germline ends. CDR1 MNHNS and CDR2 SASEGT come from the germline V gene. This record belongs to a study of T cells in Graves' hyperthyroidism and ophthalmopathy. TCR beta CDR3 sequences were amplified from RNA transcripts. Initially, a first-round RT-PCR of the TCR CDR3 employed the HTBI primer set. TCRdb itself ran the multiplex PCR reads through MiXCR, one entry per CDR3 protein. The sample records about 520,000 distinct CDR3 sequences, roughly 24% being singletons. General study findings and limits: Most expanded thyroid clonotypes above 0.001 recurred in blood.

The sequencing sample was made of blood. The source of this sequence is a woman in her thirties with Graves' ophthalmopathy. The chain uses TRBV6-1 and TRBJ2-7, with D unclear. The DNA of the CDR3 is TGTGCCAGCATGTCCACAGCCTACGAGCAGTACTTC. It codes for CASMSTAYEQYF.